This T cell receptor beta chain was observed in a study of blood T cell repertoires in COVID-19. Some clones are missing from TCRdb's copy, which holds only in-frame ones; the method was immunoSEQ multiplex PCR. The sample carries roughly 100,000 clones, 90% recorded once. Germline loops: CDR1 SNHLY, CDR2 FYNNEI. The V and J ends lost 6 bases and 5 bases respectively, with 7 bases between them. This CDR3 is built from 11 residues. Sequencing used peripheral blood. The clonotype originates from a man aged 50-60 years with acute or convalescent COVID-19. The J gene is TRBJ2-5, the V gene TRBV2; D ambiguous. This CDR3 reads CASRLGETQYF. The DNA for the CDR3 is TGTGCCAGCAGGCTCGGGGAGACCCAGTACTTC. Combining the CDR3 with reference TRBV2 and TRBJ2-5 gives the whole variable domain EPEVTQTPSHQVTQMGQEVILRCVPISNHLYFYWYRQILGQKVEFLVSFYNNEISEKSEIFDDQFSVERPDGSNFTLKIRSTKLEDSAMYFCASRLGETQYFGPGTRLLVL.